This TCR beta chain stems from a study of shared clonotypes between healthy human individuals. Each subset's genomic DNA was split evenly across several immunoSEQ plates. Sequencing used immunoSEQ multiplex PCR; TCRdb keeps in-frame clones, though not all of them. This sample has about 2 million clones; 85% to 95% occur once, and the top ten carry 0.13%. The source is a man between 18 and 35 years old in good health. The sample comprised naive CD4+ T cells sorted from blood. Subset meaning: CD45RA+ positively selected.

In nucleotides, the CDR3 is TGTGCCAGCCGAAATTCCGGGACAGGGATTTCACCCCTCCACTTT. This sequence encodes CASRNSGTGISPLHF. This chain connects TRBV28 to TRBJ1-6; 9 positions agree with TRBD1. J was trimmed by 9 bases and V by 8 bases; bases with no gene match: 11. Looked up from germline, CDR1 is MDHEN and CDR2 is SYDVKM. The CDR3 runs 15 residues.